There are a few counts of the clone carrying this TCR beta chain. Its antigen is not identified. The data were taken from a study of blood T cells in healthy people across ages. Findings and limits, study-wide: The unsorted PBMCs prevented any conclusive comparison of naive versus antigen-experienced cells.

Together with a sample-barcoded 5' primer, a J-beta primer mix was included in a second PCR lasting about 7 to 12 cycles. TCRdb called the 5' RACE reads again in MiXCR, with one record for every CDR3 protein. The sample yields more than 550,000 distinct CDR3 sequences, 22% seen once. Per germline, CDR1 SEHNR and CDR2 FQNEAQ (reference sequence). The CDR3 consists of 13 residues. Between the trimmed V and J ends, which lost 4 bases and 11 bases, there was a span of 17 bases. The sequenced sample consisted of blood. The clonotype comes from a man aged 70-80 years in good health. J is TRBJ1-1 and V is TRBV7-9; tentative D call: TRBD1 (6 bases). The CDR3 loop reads CASSSRGLGGAFF. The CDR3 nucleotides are TGTGCCAGCAGCTCCAGGGGCCTAGGAGGGGCTTTCTTT.